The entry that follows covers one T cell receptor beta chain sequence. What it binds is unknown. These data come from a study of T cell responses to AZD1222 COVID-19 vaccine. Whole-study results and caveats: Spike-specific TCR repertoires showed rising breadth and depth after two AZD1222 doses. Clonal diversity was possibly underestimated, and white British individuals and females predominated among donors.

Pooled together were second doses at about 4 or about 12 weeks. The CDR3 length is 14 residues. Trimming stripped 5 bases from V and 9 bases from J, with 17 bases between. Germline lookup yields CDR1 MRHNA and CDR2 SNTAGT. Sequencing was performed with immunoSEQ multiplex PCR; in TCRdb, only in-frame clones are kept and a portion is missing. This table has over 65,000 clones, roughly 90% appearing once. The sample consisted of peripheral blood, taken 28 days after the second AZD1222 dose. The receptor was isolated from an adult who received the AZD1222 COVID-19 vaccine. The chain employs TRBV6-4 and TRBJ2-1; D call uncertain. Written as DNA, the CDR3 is TGTGCCAGCAGTCCTTCACCGACTGTTAGTGAGCAGTTCTTC. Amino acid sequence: CASSPSPTVSEQFF.